This T cell receptor beta chain originates from a study of beta chain features in type 1 diabetes. V was pared by 3 bases and J by 5 bases, with 10 bases of the junction left unmatched. The CDR3 is 15 residues long. Germline V gene data show CDR1 as SGDLS and CDR2 as YYNGEE. Overall study results and limits: Within patients, naive, central memory and Treg TCRB repertoires seemed more similar than within healthy donors. High-TCR-expressing cells could be over-represented by cDNA sequencing.

On this clone: The antigen is not known.

The isolated RNA, all of it, was reverse transcribed, so expressed TCRB transcripts were what got sequenced. Generated by immunoSEQ multiplex PCR, the TCRdb table keeps only in-frame clones and is missing some. Among around 280,000 clones listed, 7% to 9% were seen once. The V call is TRBV9, the J call TRBJ1-1, with 7 bases fitting TRBD1. This TCR was sampled from a woman aged 18 to 35 in good health. The sample comprised central memory CD4+ T cells from blood. The CDR3 spells CASSEGTVSGTEAFF. The CDR3 DNA is TGTGCCAGCAGCGAGGGGACAGTAAGTGGGACTGAAGCTTTCTTT.